The 30 T cell receptor beta chains listed next were all sequenced from one sample in a study of regulatory T cells in long-lasting Graves disease. Time point denoted: newly diagnosed GD, antithyroid drugs for less than 3 months. After RNA was extracted from PBMCs, the TCR library was made from it. The TCR beta library used iRepertoire HTBI primers with Arm-PCR amplification of CDR3. One entry per CDR3 protein, called by TCRdb with MiXCR from the multiplex PCR reads. The table shows around 500,000 distinct CDR3 sequences, with about 12% occurring only once. These data are also associated with another study on T cells in Graves' hyperthyroidism and ophthalmopathy.

Sequenced material: peripheral blood mononuclear cells (PBMCs), taken at new diagnosis, from a patient treated with antithyroid drugs. These receptors came from a woman in her twenties or thirties with Graves disease.

This clonotype has at least ten counts. The rearrangement joins TRBV2 to TRBJ2-5; D is undetermined. V dropped 4 bases and J dropped 5 bases, with 14 bases sitting between them. The CDR3 has 14 amino acids. Germline V lookup: CDR1 SNHLY, CDR2 FYNNEI. The CDR3 DNA sequence: TGTGCCAGCAGTGGAATGGTCCTGGCGGAGACCCAGTACTTC. Protein product: CASSGMVLAETQYF.

Points on this clonotype: One base away lies a much larger clone, so this may be a sequencing read error. V gene TRBV6-2 or TRBV6-3 combines with J gene TRBJ2-7; 8 nucleotides align to TRBD2. This CDR3 comprises 14 residues. Looked up from germline, CDR1 is MNHEY and CDR2 is SVGEGT. Trimming cost V 6 bases and J 3 bases; bases outside gene matches: 7. The CDR3, as DNA: TGTGCCAGCAGGTCAGCGGGAGAGGGCTACGAGCAGTACTTC. It codes for CASRSAGEGYEQYF.

This clonotype was counted only a few times. The chain recombines TRBV19 with TRBJ1-3; D gene unclear. The ends were cut back, 5 bases at V and 3 bases at J, with 17 bases in the middle. CDR3 length: 16 amino acids. Germline CDR1 LNHDA, CDR2 SQIVND (reference sequence). The CDR3 coding sequence is TGTGCCAGTAGTGCAAGGATTGATGTTTTTGGAAACACCATATATTTT. This encodes CASSARIDVFGNTIYF.

This clonotype was counted ten times or more. The V and J genes are TRBV12-3 or TRBV12-4 and TRBJ1-2; 8 positions match TRBD1. Unmatched junction bases numbered 13, after V lost 3 bases and J lost 1 base. This CDR3 contains 18 residues. This chain's CDR3 is CASSFLEDRVRGNYGYTF. For the CDR3, the DNA is TGTGCCAGCAGTTTTCTCGAGGACAGGGTGAGGGGTAACTATGGCTACACCTTC.

This clonotype appeared many times. The chain recombines TRBV2 with TRBJ2-3; TRBD2 agrees at 7 bases. The J call may not be correct, given that the DNA end is closer to TRBJ2-7. The CDR3 covers 18 residues. CDR1 and CDR2 from the germline V gene are SNHLY and FYNNEI. The CDR3 DNA sequence: TGTGCCAGCAGTGAAGCGCTTCTCGCGGGAGACCGGGACTACGAGCAGTACTTC. Protein product: CASSEALLAGDRDYEQYF.

This clonotype occurred once. A read error may be the cause here, since a much bigger clone is one base away. J is TRBJ1-2 and V is TRBV6-1; D possibly corresponds to TRBD1 (6 bases). CDR1 and CDR2 from the germline V gene are MNHNS and SASEGT. Trimming took off 6 bases at V and 5 bases at J, with 16 bases between the two ends. The CDR3 length is 14 residues. CDR3 DNA: TGTGCCAGCAGGCCGACAAGGGGGGTTTATGGCTACACCTTC. It is translated as CASRPTRGVYGYTF.

This clonotype was recorded at least ten times. The CDR3 sequence: CASSLELAGADEQYF. The DNA of the CDR3 is TGTGCCAGCAGTTTAGAGCTAGCGGGAGCGGACGAGCAGTACTTC. The chain has TRBV12-3 or TRBV12-4 and TRBJ2-7, with 10 bases lining up with TRBD2. V gave up 1 base and J gave up 5 bases; unmatched junction bases: 5. The CDR3 runs 15 residues.

This clonotype appeared many times. V and J are TRBV2 and TRBJ1-2; a weak D match, TRBD1 (5 bases). Germline CDR1 SNHLY, CDR2 FYNNEI. Trimming stripped 5 bases from V and 2 bases from J, with 15 bases between. The CDR3 runs to 15 residues. The CDR3 sequence: CASSHPMTENYGYTF. CDR3 nucleotides: TGTGCCAGCAGTCACCCTATGACAGAAAACTATGGCTACACCTTC. Using reference TRBV2 and TRBJ1-2 for the parts outside the CDR3, the full variable domain is EPEVTQTPSHQVTQMGQEVILRCVPISNHLYFYWYRQILGQKVEFLVSFYNNEISEKSEIFDDQFSVERPDGSNFTLKIRSTKLEDSAMYFCASSHPMTENYGYTFGSGTRLTVV.

The gene calls are TRBV5-4 and TRBJ2-1, with 7 bases fitting TRBD2. There are 15 residues in the CDR3. The junction had 4 bases not matched to a gene; V was cut back by 0 bases and J by 4 bases. Germline-derived CDR1 and CDR2 are SGHNT and YYREEE (reference sequence). Written as DNA, the CDR3 is TGTGCCAGCAGCTTGGGGGGGGGTACGTACAATGAGCAGTTCTTC. As protein: CASSLGGGTYNEQFF.

This clonotype has a count of ten or more. CDR3 nucleotides: TGTGCCTGGAGTCGTTGGGGCGGGAGGACAGATACGCAGTATTTT. Residues: CAWSRWGGRTDTQYF. The V call is TRBV30, the J call TRBJ2-3, with 8 nucleotides matching TRBD2. V was clipped by 2 bases and J by 3 bases; unmatched bases: 7. Germline V CDR1 and CDR2: GTSNPN, SVGIG (reference sequence). The CDR3 consists of 15 residues.

The chain carries TRBV7-6 and TRBJ2-5, with 9 positions matching TRBD2. The CDR3 runs 19 residues. V was pared by 7 bases and J by 5 bases, with 23 bases of the junction left unmatched. Germline V gene lookup returns CDR1 SGHVS and CDR2 FNYEAQ. The CDR3 sequence: CASNPGANRREGLDETQYF. The CDR3 nucleotides are TGTGCCAGCAACCCAGGGGCGAATCGGCGGGAGGGTCTCGATGAGACCCAGTACTTC.

This clonotype was seen many times. The CDR3 spells CASSATRDSGYTF. In DNA form, the CDR3 reads TGTGCCAGCAGTGCCACCCGGGATTCTGGCTACACCTTC. J is TRBJ1-2 and V is TRBV6-1; D is unresolved. Germline CDR1 is MNHNS and CDR2 is SASEGT. CDR3 size: 13 residues. Trimming removed 4 bases from V and 7 bases from J, with 13 bases in between.

In its sample, this clonotype was seen many times. The chain is built from TRBV28 and TRBJ1-4; no definite D call. Per the germline V gene, CDR1 is MDHEN and CDR2 is SYDVKM. The CDR3 runs 12 residues. V lost 3 bases to trimming and J lost 13 bases, with 12 bases between them. CDR3: CASSFAPVALFF. DNA for the CDR3: TGTGCCAGCAGTTTTGCACCGGTAGCACTGTTTTTT.

This clonotype came up many times. The genes are TRBV6-1 and TRBJ2-5, with 11 positions matching TRBD2. Germline CDR1 is MNHNS and CDR2 is SASEGT. The ends lost 7 bases at V and 3 bases at J; junction bases unmatched: 4. CDR3 size: 14 residues. CDR3 coding DNA: TGTGCCAGCACCAGACTAGCGGGGAAAGAGACCCAGTACTTC. It encodes CASTRLAGKETQYF.

This clonotype has at least ten counts. The J gene is TRBJ1-1, the V gene TRBV29-1; no reliable D call. The CDR3 length is 17 residues. Germline V gene sequence: CDR1 SQVTM, CDR2 ANQGSEA. Trimming took 5 bases from V and 1 from J, leaving 23 bases between them. CDR3 nucleotides: TGCAGCGTTACCACGACCGGGCCGCTATCGAAGAACACTGAAGCTTTCTTT. Translation: CSVTTTGPLSKNTEAFF.

This sequence joins TRBV19 and TRBJ2-5; D uncertain. The CDR3 spans 15 residues. V was cut by 0 bases and J by 2 bases, with 10 bases left in between. Germline V CDR1 and CDR2: LNHDA, SQIVND (reference sequence). The CDR3 bases are TGTGCCAGTAGTATAGATCGCACTACACAAGAGACCCAGTACTTC. Amino acids: CASSIDRTTQETQYF.

In its sample, this clonotype was seen many times. CDR3 in amino acids: CASSFTGATNEKLFF. CDR3 sequence (DNA): TGCGCCAGCAGCTTCACAGGCGCAACTAATGAAAAACTGTTTTTT. V gene TRBV5-1 combines with J gene TRBJ1-4, with D possibly matching TRBD1 (5 bases). The CDR3 sequence is 15 residues long. Per the germline V gene, CDR1 is SGHRS and CDR2 is YFSETQ. V was clipped by 2 bases and J by 0 bases, with 8 bases between them.

This clonotype was observed at least ten times. The chain is built from TRBV10-3 and TRBJ2-1; possible D gene TRBD2, 6 bases. Between the trimmed V and J ends, which lost 3 bases and 2 bases, there was a span of 17 bases. This CDR3 spans 17 amino acids. Germline CDR1 is ENHRY and CDR2 is SYGVKD. CDR3 nucleotide sequence: TGTGCCATCAGTGACTCTAGACTAGGAACAACCTACAATGAGCAGTTCTTC. Translated, it gives CAISDSRLGTTYNEQFF.

This sequence joins TRBV11-2 and TRBJ2-1; TRBD2 matches 8 bases. CDR3 length: 17 residues. Germline V gene lookup returns CDR1 SGHAT and CDR2 FQNNGV. V trimming: 4 bases; J trimming: 0 bases; junction bases outside the gene matches: 8. CDR3 DNA sequence: TGTGCCAGCAGCTACGGGCGCGGGAGGCCCTCCTACAATGAGCAGTTCTTC. Translated, it gives CASSYGRGRPSYNEQFF.

This clonotype showed up many times. V gene TRBV5-6 combines with J gene TRBJ2-7; 7 nucleotides align to TRBD1. The V segment lost 3 bases and the J segment 1 base; nucleotides outside the gene matches: 7. This CDR3 comprises 15 residues. Germline V gene lookup returns CDR1 SGHDT and CDR2 YYEEEE. CDR3 in amino acids: CASSWERDRSYEQYF. The CDR3 bases are TGTGCCAGCAGCTGGGAAAGGGACAGATCCTACGAGCAGTACTTC.

This clonotype was picked up a small number of times. This rearrangement joins TRBV20-1 to TRBJ1-1; D is unresolved. Germline loops: CDR1 DFQATT, CDR2 SNEGSKA (reference sequence). The CDR3 has 11 residues. CDR3 amino acids: CRALSGTEAFF. The CDR3 DNA is TGCAGGGCGCTGTCGGGCACTGAAGCTTTCTTT.

This clonotype was recorded many times. The gene calls are TRBV2 and TRBJ2-1, with 10 positions matching TRBD2. CDR1 SNHLY and CDR2 FYNNEI come from the germline V gene. The J segment lost 7 bases and the V segment lost 2 bases, leaving 14 bases of the junction unmatched. CDR3 length equals 18 residues. For the CDR3, the DNA is TGTGCCAGCAGTGAATATCCTAGCGGGAGCGAAGGAGGGAATGAGCAGTTCTTC. Translation: CASSEYPSGSEGGNEQFF. Together with reference TRBV2 and TRBJ2-1, the CDR3 gives the full variable domain: EPEVTQTPSHQVTQMGQEVILRCVPISNHLYFYWYRQILGQKVEFLVSFYNNEISEKSEIFDDQFSVERPDGSNFTLKIRSTKLEDSAMYFCASSEYPSGSEGGNEQFFGPGTRLTVL.

This clonotype was observed many times. The rearrangement joins TRBV27 to TRBJ1-6, with 7 bases that match TRBD1. The CDR3 runs to 13 residues. Per germline, CDR1 MNHEY and CDR2 SMNVEV (reference sequence). V was pared by 5 bases and J by 7 bases, with 2 bases of the junction left unmatched. CDR3: CASSGTVNSPLHF. The CDR3 nucleotides are TGTGCCAGCAGTGGGACAGTAAATTCACCCCTCCACTTT.

The V and J genes are TRBV25-1 and TRBJ1-2; the D is unclear. Germline values: CDR1 MGHDK, CDR2 SYGVNS. Trimming took off 5 bases at V and 1 base at J, with 8 bases between the two ends. The CDR3 length is 13 residues. The CDR3 coding sequence is TGTGCCAGCAGTCCCGGGATTAACTATGGCTACACCTTC. It specifies CASSPGINYGYTF.

As concerns this clonotype: A much larger clone differs by one base, so this may be a read error. The chain employs TRBV6-1 and TRBJ2-5; D is unresolved. V gave up 4 bases and J gave up 1 base, with 19 bases separating them. Germline CDR1 reads MNHNS; CDR2 reads SASEGT. The CDR3 consists of 17 residues. CDR3 amino acids: CASSGVRTVTLQETQYF. The CDR3 DNA reads as TGTGCCAGCAGTGGGGTGAGGACGGTCACCCTCCAAGAGACCCAGTACTTC.

This clonotype was seen a few times. J is TRBJ2-3 and V is TRBV7-9; perhaps TRBD1 as D (6 bases). The CDR3 runs to 14 residues. Germline assignment: CDR1 SEHNR and CDR2 FQNEAQ (reference sequence). V was cut by 5 bases and J by 4 bases, with 13 bases left in between. The CDR3 protein is CASSPNRDPDTQYF. CDR3 nucleotide sequence: TGTGCCAGCAGCCCGAACAGGGATCCAGATACGCAGTATTTT.

Many counts were recorded for this clonotype. The genes are TRBV6-2 or TRBV6-3 and TRBJ2-5; D is uncertain. The J call is in doubt because the DNA end fits TRBJ2-1 better. Germline CDR1 is MNHEY and CDR2 is SVGEGT. This CDR3 spans 16 amino acids. The CDR3, as DNA: TGTGCCAGCAGTTACGATCTACAATTCCCTTCCAATGAGCAGTTCTTC. Translated: CASSYDLQFPSNEQFF.

The genes are TRBV20-1 and TRBJ1-2; 8 positions match TRBD1. V was pared by 0 bases and J by 3 bases, with 3 bases of the junction left unmatched. This CDR3 contains 14 residues. CDR1 DFQATT and CDR2 SNEGSKA come from the germline V gene (reference sequence). CDR3 coding DNA: TGCAGTGCTAGAGAGTCAGGGGGCTACTATGGCTACACCTTC. Amino acids: CSARESGGYYGYTF.

Concerning this clonotype: A read error is possible here, since a much larger clone lies one base away. The rearrangement uses TRBV12-3 or TRBV12-4 and TRBJ2-5, with 11 bases that match TRBD1. The length of the CDR3 is 15 residues. V was clipped by 5 bases and J by 5 bases; unmatched bases: 7. CDR3 DNA: TGTGCCAGCAGTGAACGCGGGACAGGGGGGGAGACCCAGTACTTC. It translates to CASSERGTGGETQYF.

The table lists this clonotype with many counts. The rearrangement links TRBV11-1 to TRBJ2-5; the D gene is possibly TRBD2 (5 bases). Germline-derived CDR1 and CDR2 are SGHAT and FQDESV (reference sequence). V gave up 1 base and J gave up 4 bases, with 13 bases separating them. CDR3 length: 15 residues. CDR3 in amino acids: CASSLGQRWLETQYF. CDR3 bases: TGTGCCAGCAGCTTAGGTCAGCGGTGGTTAGAGACCCAGTACTTC.